This record concerns one T cell receptor (beta chain) sequence. Patients were ruled out by autoimmune disease history or systemic immunosuppression. Trimming removed 5 bases from V and 5 bases from J, with 18 bases in between. This CDR3 has 15 amino acids. The germline gives CDR1 SEHNR, CDR2 FQNEAQ (reference sequence). Produced via immunoSEQ multiplex PCR; TCRdb's table is partial and in-frame only. The sample includes approximately 76,000 clones, 70% to 90% of them seen just once. This record comes from a study of OX40 agonist ivuxolimab in advanced cancers. The chain joins TRBV7-9 to TRBJ2-5; D is perhaps TRBD2 (5 bases). Specimen: CD4+ or CD8+ T cells sorted from blood, collected in a trial of the OX40 agonist ivuxolimab. This sequence originates from an adult with an advanced solid tumor such as melanoma, head and neck, liver or kidney cancer. The CDR3 DNA reads as TGTGCCAGCAGCCCGGGATCCTCTACACGGGAGACCCAGTACTTC. It translates to CASSPGSSTRETQYF.